A single sample gave rise to the 25 T cell receptor beta chains below, sequenced in a study. Tregs were sorted as CD4+CD25+CD127-/low cells. Each CDR3 protein is one row after TCRdb ran MiXCR on the 5' RACE reads. The data contain fewer than 50,000 distinct CDR3 sequences, 22% of them singletons. The sequenced sample was Tregs sorted from a lymph node. The receptor source for this set is a female donor with breast cancer.

The CDR3 loop is CASSQEMSEYQPQHF. In DNA form, the CDR3 reads TGCGCCAGCAGCCAAGAAATGTCCGAATATCAGCCCCAGCATTTT. V gene TRBV4-1 combines with J gene TRBJ1-5, with D uncertain. The CDR3 has 15 amino acids. Deletions cut 0 bases from V and 5 bases from J, with 11 bases between. Germline V gives CDR1 MGHRA, CDR2 YSYEKL.

This clonotype occurred many times. The chain has TRBV27 and TRBJ2-7, with D tentatively TRBD2 (5 bases). V gave up 5 bases and J gave up 0 bases, with 14 bases separating them. The CDR3 is 15 residues long. Germline V gene data show CDR1 as MNHEY and CDR2 as SMNVEV (reference sequence). The CDR3 DNA follows: TGTGCCAGCAGTGCGGACTGGGCAAGCTCCTACGAGCAGTACTTC. This encodes CASSADWASSYEQYF.

The chain is built from TRBV5-1 and TRBJ2-1, with D possibly TRBD2 on 6 matching bases. This CDR3 region has 15 residues. Between the trimmed V and J ends, which lost 5 bases and 4 bases, there was a span of 16 bases. Germline-derived CDR1 and CDR2 are SGHRS and YFSETQ. CDR3 DNA sequence: TGCGCCAGCAGATGGGACTGGGCGAGTTACAATGAGCAGTTCTTC. Its translation: CASRWDWASYNEQFF.

With regard to this clonotype: An end of the junction differs from the germline gene, which may be a read error. This chain joins TRBV4-1 and TRBJ1-5; D remains unclear. Germline V lookup: CDR1 MGHRA, CDR2 YSYEKL. The CDR3 spans 14 residues. In DNA form, the CDR3 reads TGCACCAGCAGCCAACATTCGAACAATCAGCCCCAGCATTTT. Protein product: CTSSQHSNNQPQHF.

In this sample, this clonotype turned up many times. The V gene is TRBV20-1, the J gene TRBJ1-1, with 8 bases aligning to TRBD1. The CDR3 sequence is 14 residues long. Germline lookup yields CDR1 DFQATT and CDR2 SNEGSKA (reference sequence). V was pared by 6 bases and J by 6 bases, with 12 bases of the junction left unmatched. The CDR3 DNA reads TGCAGTGCGCCGGGACAGGACAAGTACGCTGAAGCTTTCTTT. It yields the protein CSAPGQDKYAEAFF.

By sample fraction, this clonotype is medium-sized. The chain couples TRBV7-6 to TRBJ1-2, with D unresolved. Looked up from germline, CDR1 is SGHVS and CDR2 is FNYEAQ. The CDR3 has 15 residues. V lost 5 bases and J 4 bases, leaving 17 bases between the germline ends. CDR3 sequence reads: CASSPSYPGGYGYTF. CDR3 coding DNA: TGTGCCAGCAGCCCCAGTTATCCGGGCGGCTATGGCTACACCTTC.

This clonotype was recorded at least ten times. V and J are TRBV27 and TRBJ2-2, with unresolved D. The CDR3 has 14 amino acids. V lost 5 bases and J 2 bases, leaving 9 bases between the germline ends. Germline assignment: CDR1 MNHEY and CDR2 SMNVEV (reference sequence). Here the CDR3 reads CASSQPPNTGELFF. CDR3 in DNA: TGTGCCAGCAGTCAACCCCCCAACACCGGGGAGCTGTTTTTT.

V gene TRBV10-2 combines with J gene TRBJ2-7; no reliable D call. Trimming removed 10 bases at V and 3 bases at J, with 10 bases between. The CDR3 totals 11 residues. CDR1 WSHSY and CDR2 SAAADI come from the germline V gene. The CDR3 spells CATRDDYEQYF. The CDR3 DNA is TGCGCCACCCGAGACGACTACGAGCAGTACTTC.

On this clonotype: A much bigger clone sits one base away, suggesting this may be a read error. The chain joins TRBV7-2 to TRBJ2-5; TRBD1 matches 7 bases. CDR3 length equals 16 residues. CDR1 is SGHTA, CDR2 FQGNSA, per germline. The CDR3 nucleotides are TGTGCCAGCGGCTTATTCCCCAGGGGGAGTGGGGAGACCCAGTACTTC. Translated, it gives CASGLFPRGSGETQYF.

With regard to this clonotype: This may stem from a read error, because a much larger clone lies one nucleotide away. The chain is built from TRBV28 and TRBJ1-4; a possible D gene is TRBD1 (5 bases). The germline CDR1 and CDR2 sequences are MDHEN and SYDVKM. The CDR3 has 14 amino acids. The CDR3 coding sequence is TGTGCCAGCAGCTTCGACAGTAGGAGTGAAGAACTGTTTTTT. Translating it yields CASSFDSRSEELFF.

The V gene is TRBV12-3 or TRBV12-4, the J gene TRBJ1-2; D possibly corresponds to TRBD1 (5 bases). V lost 2 bases and J lost 4, with 8 bases in between. The CDR3 runs 13 residues. The CDR3 region has the DNA TGTGCCAGCAGTTTACGGGGGGGCTATGGCTACACCTTC. It translates to CASSLRGGYGYTF.

V usage is TRBV29-1 and J usage is TRBJ1-3, with D possibly TRBD1 on 5 matching bases. Germline assignment: CDR1 SQVTM and CDR2 ANQGSEA. The CDR3 length is 14 residues. CDR3 nucleotide sequence: TGCGGGGCGTTACAGGCGAACTCTGGAAACACCATATATTTT. This codes for CGALQANSGNTIYF. Combining the CDR3 with reference TRBV29-1 and TRBJ1-3 gives the whole variable domain SAVISQKPSRDICQRGTSLTIQCQVDSQVTMMFWYRQQPGQSLTLIATANQGSEATYESGFVIDKFPISRPNLTFSTLTVSNMSPEDSSIYLCGALQANSGNTIYFGEGSWLTVV.

The sample holds a few counts of this clonotype. The chain has TRBV14 and TRBJ2-1; TRBD1 aligns across 9 bases. The CDR3 spans 17 residues. J lost 2 bases, V lost 4 bases, and 9 bases had no gene match. Germline lookup yields CDR1 SGHDN and CDR2 FVKESK. CDR3 loop: CASSLGGTGFAYNEQFF. The CDR3 DNA reads TGTGCCAGCAGCCTAGGTGGGACAGGGTTCGCCTACAATGAGCAGTTCTTC.

In this sample, this clonotype turned up a few times. The CDR3 DNA is TGTGCCAGCACGCCGACAGGGGAAACTGAAGCTTTCTTT. Translating it yields CASTPTGETEAFF. The chain employs TRBV7-6 and TRBJ1-1; TRBD1 aligns across 8 bases. V gave up 7 bases and J gave up 5 bases; unmatched junction bases: 6. Per the germline V gene, CDR1 is SGHVS and CDR2 is FNYEAQ. This CDR3 region has 13 residues.

This clonotype was seen a single time. The chain has TRBV18 and TRBJ1-1, with D possibly TRBD1 on 6 matching bases. V lost 5 bases to trimming and J lost 1 base, with 8 bases between them. Per the germline V gene, CDR1 is KGHSH and CDR2 is LQKENI. The CDR3 has 13 residues. As DNA, the CDR3 is TGTGCCAGCTCAAAGGACAGGAACACTGAAGCTTTCTTT. Translation: CASSKDRNTEAFF.

This clonotype was counted between two and nine times. The chain has TRBV7-2 and TRBJ2-7; 10 nucleotides line up with TRBD1. Germline lookup yields CDR1 SGHTA and CDR2 FQGNSA. The ends lost 5 bases at V and 2 bases at J; junction bases unmatched: 9. There are 16 residues in the CDR3. The CDR3 bases are TGTGCCAGCAGCCCTCGGACAGGGGGGTTCACCTACGAGCAGTACTTC. Translated, it gives CASSPRTGGFTYEQYF.

The genes are TRBV5-6 and TRBJ2-3; TRBD2 agrees at 10 bases. Germline trimming cut 3 bases from V and 4 bases from J; bases unmatched to any gene: 8. The CDR3 is 16 residues long. Germline loops: CDR1 SGHDT, CDR2 YYEEEE. CDR3 in amino acids: CASSSVEREGPDTQYF. In DNA form, the CDR3 reads TGTGCCAGCAGCTCAGTAGAGCGGGAGGGCCCAGATACGCAGTATTTT.

This clonotype was seen a handful of times. The J gene is TRBJ1-6, the V gene TRBV7-2; 8 bases agree with TRBD1. CDR3 length equals 14 residues. CDR1 is SGHTA, CDR2 FQGNSA, per germline. J was trimmed by 13 bases and V by 4 bases; bases with no gene match: 9. CDR3 residues: CASSSPGTGIPLHF. The CDR3 DNA reads TGTGCCAGCAGCTCGCCCGGGACAGGTATTCCCCTCCACTTT.

In this sample, this clonotype turned up many times. This sequence joins TRBV24-1 and TRBJ1-1; D is undetermined. Germline V gives CDR1 KGHDR, CDR2 SFDVKD. This CDR3 comprises 13 residues. Trimming cost V 3 bases and J 3 bases, with 7 bases left between them. DNA for the CDR3: TGTGCCACCAGTGATGGTAGATACACTGAAGCTTTCTTT. Protein product: CATSDGRYTEAFF.

This clonotype was seen repeatedly, ten times or more. The chain employs TRBV20-1 and TRBJ1-2; 7 positions agree with TRBD1. The CDR3 is 14 amino acids. V lost 6 bases and J lost 1; bases outside the gene matches: 8. Per germline, CDR1 DFQATT and CDR2 SNEGSKA (reference sequence). In DNA form, the CDR3 reads TGCAGTGCGGTTGGGACAGCAGTTAACTATGGCTACACCTTC. Protein: CSAVGTAVNYGYTF.

This clonotype appeared a few times. The rearrangement links TRBV27 to TRBJ2-6; no firm D call. The CDR3 runs 14 residues. V was cut by 2 bases and J by 0 bases, with 2 bases left in between. Germline loops: CDR1 MNHEY, CDR2 SMNVEV (reference sequence). DNA of the CDR3: TGTGCCAGCAGTTTAGTCTCTGGGGCCAACGTCCTGACTTTC. Residues: CASSLVSGANVLTF.

This clonotype was seen many times. The chain is built from TRBV20-1 and TRBJ1-1; 11 bases are a match to TRBD1. V gave up 4 bases and J gave up 4 bases; unmatched junction bases: 5. This CDR3 spans 14 amino acids. Germline V CDR1 and CDR2: DFQATT, SNEGSKA (reference sequence). CDR3 in DNA: TGCAGTGCTATGGACAGGGGGCTCTCCACTGAAGCTTTCTTT. Translation: CSAMDRGLSTEAFF.

The sample holds many counts of this clonotype. The genes are TRBV4-1 and TRBJ2-7, with D perhaps given as TRBD1 or TRBD2 (5 bases each). This CDR3 region has 16 residues. V dropped 4 bases and J dropped 3 bases, with 19 bases sitting between them. Per the germline V gene, CDR1 is MGHRA and CDR2 is YSYEKL. As DNA, the CDR3 is TGCGCCAGCAGCCGACTCCGGGGCCCGGGGATCTACGAGCAGTACTTC. It is translated as CASSRLRGPGIYEQYF.

This clonotype was observed many times. This CDR3 reads CASSVEAANNEQFF. CDR3 DNA sequence: TGTGCCAGCAGCGTAGAGGCGGCCAACAATGAGCAGTTCTTC. The rearrangement links TRBV9 to TRBJ2-1; D gene ambiguous. Trimming shortened V by 0 bases and J by 5 bases, and 9 bases separated the two germline ends. From germline, CDR1 is SGDLS and CDR2 YYNGEE. This CDR3 comprises 14 residues. Full variable domain (missing parts from reference TRBV9 and TRBJ2-1): DSGVTQTPKHLITATGQRVTLRCSPRSGDLSVYWYQQSLDQGLQFLIQYYNGEERAKGNILERFSAQQFPDLHSELNLSSLELGDSALYFCASSVEAANNEQFFGPGTRLTVL.

This clonotype was detected ten times or more. The chain joins TRBV29-1 to TRBJ2-3; 9 bases are a match to TRBD2. The J segment lost 2 bases and the V segment lost 3 bases, leaving 6 bases of the junction unmatched. The CDR3 sequence is 15 residues long. Germline values: CDR1 SQVTM, CDR2 ANQGSEA. The CDR3 DNA sequence: TGCAGCGTTGAGGATTCTAGCGGGAACACAGATACGCAGTATTTT. It is translated as CSVEDSSGNTDTQYF.